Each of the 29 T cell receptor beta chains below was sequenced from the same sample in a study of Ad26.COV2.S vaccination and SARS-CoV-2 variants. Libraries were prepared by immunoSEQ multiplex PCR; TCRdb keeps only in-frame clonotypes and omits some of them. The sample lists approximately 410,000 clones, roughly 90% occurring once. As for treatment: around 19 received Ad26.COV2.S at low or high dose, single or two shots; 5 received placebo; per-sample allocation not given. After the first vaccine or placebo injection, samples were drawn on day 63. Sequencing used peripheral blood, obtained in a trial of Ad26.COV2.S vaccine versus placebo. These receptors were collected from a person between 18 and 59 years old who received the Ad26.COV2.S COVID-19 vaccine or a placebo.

CDR3 DNA sequence: TGTGCCAGCAGTTACTCGACCGGGTCCCAATCACGTCTCTTCTTC. Its protein product is CASSYSTGSQSRLFF. The chain is built from TRBV6-6 and TRBJ2-1, with D unresolved. This CDR3 spans 15 amino acids. Trimming removed 0 bases at V and 16 bases at J, with 22 bases between. Per the germline V gene, CDR1 is MNHNY and CDR2 is SVGAGI (reference sequence).

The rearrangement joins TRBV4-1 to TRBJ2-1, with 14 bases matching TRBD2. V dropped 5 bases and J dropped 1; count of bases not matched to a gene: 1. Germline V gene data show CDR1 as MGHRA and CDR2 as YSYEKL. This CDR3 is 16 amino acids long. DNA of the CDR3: TGCGCCAGCAGCGGGACTAGCGGGGGTTCCTACAATGAGCAGTTCTTC. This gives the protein CASSGTSGGSYNEQFF.

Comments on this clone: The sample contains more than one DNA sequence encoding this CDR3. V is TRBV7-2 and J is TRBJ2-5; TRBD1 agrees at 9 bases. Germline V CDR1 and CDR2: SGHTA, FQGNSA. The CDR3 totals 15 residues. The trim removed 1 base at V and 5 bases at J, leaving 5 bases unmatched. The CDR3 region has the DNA TGTGCCAGCAGCTTAGGGGGACAGGGCGGGGAGACCCAGTACTTC. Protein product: CASSLGGQGGETQYF. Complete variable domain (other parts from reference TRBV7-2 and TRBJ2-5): GAGVSQSPSNKVTEKGKDVELRCDPISGHTALYWYRQSLGQGLEFLIYFQGNSAPDKSGLPSDRFSAERTGGSVSTLTIQRTQQEDSAVYLCASSLGGQGGETQYFGPGTRLLVL.

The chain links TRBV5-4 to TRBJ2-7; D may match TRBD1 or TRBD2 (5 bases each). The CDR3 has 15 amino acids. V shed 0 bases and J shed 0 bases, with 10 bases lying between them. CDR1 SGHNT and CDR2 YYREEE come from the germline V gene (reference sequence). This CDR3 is CASSLAGTFSYEQYF. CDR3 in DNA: TGTGCCAGCAGCTTGGCCGGGACCTTCTCCTACGAGCAGTACTTC.

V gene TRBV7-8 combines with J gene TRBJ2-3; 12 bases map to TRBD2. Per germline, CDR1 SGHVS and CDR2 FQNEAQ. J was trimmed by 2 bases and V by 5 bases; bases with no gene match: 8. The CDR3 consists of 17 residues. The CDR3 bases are TGTGCCAGCAGCCGAGGGTGGACTAGCGGGGACACAGATACGCAGTATTTT. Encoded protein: CASSRGWTSGDTDTQYF.

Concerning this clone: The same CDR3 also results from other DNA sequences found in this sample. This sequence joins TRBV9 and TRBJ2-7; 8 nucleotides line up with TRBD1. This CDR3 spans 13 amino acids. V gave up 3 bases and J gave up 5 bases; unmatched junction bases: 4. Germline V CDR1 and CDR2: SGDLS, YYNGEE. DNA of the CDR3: TGTGCCAGCAGCGCCGGACAGGGAGACGAGCAGTACTTC. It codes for CASSAGQGDEQYF.

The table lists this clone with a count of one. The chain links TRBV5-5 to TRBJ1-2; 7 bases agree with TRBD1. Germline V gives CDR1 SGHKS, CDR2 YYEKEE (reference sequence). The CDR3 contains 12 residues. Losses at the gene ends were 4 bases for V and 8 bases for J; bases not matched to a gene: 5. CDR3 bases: TGTGCCAGCAGCGAGACAGGGTCCGGCTACACCTTC. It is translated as CASSETGSGYTF.

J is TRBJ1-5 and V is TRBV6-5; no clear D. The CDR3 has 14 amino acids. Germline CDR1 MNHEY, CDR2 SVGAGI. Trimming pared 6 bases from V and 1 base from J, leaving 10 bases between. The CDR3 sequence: CASSAQDSNQPQHF. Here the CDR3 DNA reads TGTGCCAGCAGCGCACAAGACAGCAATCAGCCCCAGCATTTT.

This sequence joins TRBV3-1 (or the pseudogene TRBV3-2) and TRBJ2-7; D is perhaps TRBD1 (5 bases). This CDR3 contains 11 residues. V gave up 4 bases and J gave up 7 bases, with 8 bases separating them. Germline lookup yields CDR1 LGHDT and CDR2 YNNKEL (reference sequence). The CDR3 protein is CASSLKGEQYF. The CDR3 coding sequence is TGTGCCAGCAGCCTGAAGGGGGAGCAGTACTTC.

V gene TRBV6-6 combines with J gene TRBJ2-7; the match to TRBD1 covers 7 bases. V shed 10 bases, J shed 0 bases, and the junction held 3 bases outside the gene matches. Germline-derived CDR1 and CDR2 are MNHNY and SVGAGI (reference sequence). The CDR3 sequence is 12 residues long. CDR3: CATSGGSYEQYF. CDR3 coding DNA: TGTGCCACTTCAGGGGGCTCCTACGAGCAGTACTTC.

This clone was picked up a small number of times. This CDR3 is CASSPPDASVRGYGYTF. CDR3 DNA: TGTGCCAGTAGTCCCCCGGACGCGTCAGTACGTGGATATGGCTACACCTTC. This rearrangement joins TRBV19 to TRBJ1-2, with no clear D. This CDR3 comprises 17 residues. V was clipped by 5 bases and J by 5 bases, with 24 bases between them. Per germline, CDR1 LNHDA and CDR2 SQIVND (reference sequence).

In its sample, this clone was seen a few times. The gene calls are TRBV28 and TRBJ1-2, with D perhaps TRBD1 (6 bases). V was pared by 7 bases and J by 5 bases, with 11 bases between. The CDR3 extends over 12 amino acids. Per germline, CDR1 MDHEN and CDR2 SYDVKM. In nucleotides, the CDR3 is TGTGCCAGCAATCGAGGGGGTTATGGCTACACCTTC. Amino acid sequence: CASNRGGYGYTF.

The chain's CDR3 is CASTQGARSTDTQYF. The CDR3 coding sequence is TGTGCCAGCACTCAGGGGGCCCGCAGCACAGATACGCAGTATTTT. V is TRBV27 and J is TRBJ2-3, with TRBD1 identical over 8 bases. Trimming at V came to 7 bases and at J to 0 bases, leaving 6 bases not matched to a gene. This CDR3 has 15 residues. The germline V gene encodes CDR1 MNHEY and CDR2 SMNVEV (reference sequence).

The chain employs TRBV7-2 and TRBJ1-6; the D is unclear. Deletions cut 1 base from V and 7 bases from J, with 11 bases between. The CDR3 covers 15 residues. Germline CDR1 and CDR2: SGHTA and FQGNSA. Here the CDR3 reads CASSLDPLYNSPLHF. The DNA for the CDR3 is TGTGCCAGCAGCTTAGACCCCCTGTACAATTCACCCCTCCACTTT.

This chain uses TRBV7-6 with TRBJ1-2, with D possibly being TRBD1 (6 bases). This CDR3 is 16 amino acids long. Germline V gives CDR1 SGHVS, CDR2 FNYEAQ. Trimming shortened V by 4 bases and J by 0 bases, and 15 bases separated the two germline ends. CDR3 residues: CASSWPLTGTNYGYTF. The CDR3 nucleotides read TGTGCCAGCAGCTGGCCCCTGACAGGAACTAACTATGGCTACACCTTC.

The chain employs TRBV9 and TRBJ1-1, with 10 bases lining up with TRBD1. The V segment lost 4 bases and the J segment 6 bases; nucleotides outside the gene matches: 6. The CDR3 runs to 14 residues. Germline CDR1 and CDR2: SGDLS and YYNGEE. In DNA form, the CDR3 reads TGTGCCAGCAGCCCTCGACAGGGGGCTCCTGAAGCTTTCTTT. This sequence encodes CASSPRQGAPEAFF.

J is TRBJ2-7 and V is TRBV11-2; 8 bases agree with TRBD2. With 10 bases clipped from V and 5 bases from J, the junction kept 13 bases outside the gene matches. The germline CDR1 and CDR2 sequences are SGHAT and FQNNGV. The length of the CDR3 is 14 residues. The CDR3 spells CATQTTGGAHEQYF. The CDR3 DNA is TGTGCCACTCAAACCACCGGGGGGGCCCACGAGCAGTACTTC.

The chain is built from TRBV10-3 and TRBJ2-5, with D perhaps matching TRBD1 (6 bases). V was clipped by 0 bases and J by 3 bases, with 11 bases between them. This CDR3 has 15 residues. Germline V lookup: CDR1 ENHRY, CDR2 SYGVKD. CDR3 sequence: CAISESRTAEETQYF. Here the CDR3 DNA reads TGTGCCATCAGTGAGTCGAGGACAGCAGAAGAGACCCAGTACTTC.

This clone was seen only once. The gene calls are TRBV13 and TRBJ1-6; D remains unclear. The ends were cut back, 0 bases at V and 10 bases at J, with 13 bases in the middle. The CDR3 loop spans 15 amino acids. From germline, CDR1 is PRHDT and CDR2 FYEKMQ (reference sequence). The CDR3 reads CASSLGAKGYSPLHF. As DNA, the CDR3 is TGTGCCAGCAGCTTAGGGGCAAAGGGATACTCACCCCTCCACTTT.

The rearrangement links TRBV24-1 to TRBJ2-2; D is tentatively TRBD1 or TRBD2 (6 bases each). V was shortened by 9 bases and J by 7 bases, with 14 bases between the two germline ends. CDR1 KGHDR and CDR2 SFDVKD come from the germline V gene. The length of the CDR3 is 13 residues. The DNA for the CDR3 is TGTGCCACCGAACCCGGGGGCAGCGGGGAGCTGTTTTTT. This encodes CATEPGGSGELFF.

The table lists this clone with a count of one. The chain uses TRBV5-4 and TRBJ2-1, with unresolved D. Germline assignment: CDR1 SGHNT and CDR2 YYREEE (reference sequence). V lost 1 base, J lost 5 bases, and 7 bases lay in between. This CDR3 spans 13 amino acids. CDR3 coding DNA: TGTGCCAGCAGCTTGAACCCCCACAATGAGCAGTTCTTC. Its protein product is CASSLNPHNEQFF.

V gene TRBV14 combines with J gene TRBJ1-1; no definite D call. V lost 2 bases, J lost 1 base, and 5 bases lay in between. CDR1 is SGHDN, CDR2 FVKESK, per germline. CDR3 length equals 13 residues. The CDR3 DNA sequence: TGTGCCAGCAGCCAACAGTCGAACACTGAAGCTTTCTTT. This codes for CASSQQSNTEAFF.

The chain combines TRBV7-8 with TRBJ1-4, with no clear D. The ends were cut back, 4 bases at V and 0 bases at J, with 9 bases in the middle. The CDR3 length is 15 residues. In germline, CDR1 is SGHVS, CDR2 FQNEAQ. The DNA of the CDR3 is TGTGCCAGCAGCTCTGCGGGGACAACTAATGAAAAACTGTTTTTT. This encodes CASSSAGTTNEKLFF.

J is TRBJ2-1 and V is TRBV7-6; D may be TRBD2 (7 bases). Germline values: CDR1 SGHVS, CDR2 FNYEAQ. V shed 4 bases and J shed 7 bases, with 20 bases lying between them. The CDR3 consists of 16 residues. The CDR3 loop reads CASSSPFRGGWNEQFF. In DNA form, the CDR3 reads TGTGCCAGCAGCTCTCCCTTTAGGGGGGGGTGGAATGAGCAGTTCTTC. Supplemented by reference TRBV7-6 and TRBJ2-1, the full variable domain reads GAGVSQSPRYKVTKRGQDVALRCDPISGHVSLYWYRQALGQGPEFLTYFNYEAQQDKSGLPNDRFSAERPEGSISTLTIQRTEQRDSAMYRCASSSPFRGGWNEQFFGPGTRLTVL.

This chain's CDR3 is CASSLANGETQYF. CDR3 DNA sequence: TGCGCCAGCAGCTTGGCTAACGGGGAGACCCAGTACTTC. The rearrangement joins TRBV5-1 to TRBJ2-5; D gene unclear. Germline V gives CDR1 SGHRS, CDR2 YFSETQ. The CDR3 has 13 residues. Trimming took off 0 bases at V and 5 bases at J, with 8 bases between the two ends.

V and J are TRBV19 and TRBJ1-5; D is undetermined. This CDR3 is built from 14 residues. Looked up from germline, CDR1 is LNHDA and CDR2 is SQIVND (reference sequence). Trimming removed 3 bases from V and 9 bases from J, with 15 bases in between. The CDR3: CASSIMDGSGPQHF. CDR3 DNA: TGTGCCAGTAGTATTATGGACGGTTCGGGGCCCCAGCATTTT.

In nucleotides, the CDR3 is TGCAGCGGGGACACTGAGGGAGAGACCCAGTACTTC. Translated, it gives CSGDTEGETQYF. V usage is TRBV29-1 and J usage is TRBJ2-5, with D tentatively TRBD1 (6 bases). Trimming shortened V by 7 bases and J by 4 bases, and 13 bases separated the two germline ends. Germline V CDR1 and CDR2: SQVTM, ANQGSEA. The CDR3 contains 12 residues.

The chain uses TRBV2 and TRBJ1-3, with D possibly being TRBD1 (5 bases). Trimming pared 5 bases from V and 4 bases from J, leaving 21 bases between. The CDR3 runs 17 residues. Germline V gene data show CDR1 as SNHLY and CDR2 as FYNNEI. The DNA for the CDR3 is TGTGCCAGCAGTAGCTTGGGAGGACTAGGGGTCGGAAACACCATATATTTT. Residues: CASSSLGGLGVGNTIYF.

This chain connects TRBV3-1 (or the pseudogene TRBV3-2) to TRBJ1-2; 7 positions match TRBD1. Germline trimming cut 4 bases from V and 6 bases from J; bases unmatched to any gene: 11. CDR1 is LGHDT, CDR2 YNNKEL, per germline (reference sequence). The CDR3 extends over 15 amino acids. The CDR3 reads CASSLDRVVQNGYTF. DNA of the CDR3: TGTGCCAGCAGCCTCGACAGGGTGGTTCAGAATGGCTACACCTTC.